This T cell receptor (beta chain) was documented in a study of identical twins. This clonotype was seen a few times. A universal primer binding site was introduced by template switching. The final cDNA contained unique molecular identifiers. TCRdb reprocessed the 5' RACE reads with MiXCR, giving one entry per CDR3 protein. The data hold some 250,000 distinct CDR3 sequences, with about 13% observed a single time. Germline lookup yields CDR1 KGHSH and CDR2 LQKENI. The CDR3 runs 14 residues. V was shortened by 2 bases and J by 0 bases, with 8 bases between the two germline ends. The sample was also reused in another study, on yellow fever vaccine responses in identical twins.

Material: memory (CD45RO+) T cells sorted from blood. This chain connects TRBV18 to TRBJ2-7; no firm D call. The source of this sequence is a woman younger than 30 in good health. CDR3 in DNA: TGTGCCAGCTCACCAATAGGCGTCTCCTACGAGCAGTACTTC. Translated, it gives CASSPIGVSYEQYF.